These 29 T cell receptor beta chains share one sample of origin, sequenced in a study of cytotoxic CD8 clonotypes in ibrutinib-treated CLL. Libraries were prepared by immunoSEQ multiplex PCR; TCRdb keeps only in-frame clonotypes and omits some of them. The table includes 250,000 to 350,000 clones, less than 85% detected once. Source: PBMCs, taken at disease progression, from a patient treated with ibrutinib. The origin of the receptors is a human donor with chronic lymphocytic leukemia.

V gene TRBV7-9 combines with J gene TRBJ2-3; D ambiguous. The germline V and J ends were trimmed by 4 bases and 0 bases, with 14 bases remaining between them. Germline-derived CDR1 and CDR2 are SEHNR and FQNEAQ (reference sequence). The CDR3 spans 16 residues. The CDR3 sequence: CASSSRRPQSTDTQYF. CDR3 bases: TGTGCCAGCAGCTCCCGGCGGCCCCAAAGCACAGATACGCAGTATTTT.

The chain employs TRBV5-4 and TRBJ2-3; D is possibly TRBD1 (6 bases). The length of the CDR3 is 15 residues. Per germline, CDR1 SGHNT and CDR2 YYREEE (reference sequence). V lost 6 bases to trimming and J lost 6 bases, with 20 bases between them. The CDR3 spells CASTLTGYGPDTQYF. CDR3 sequence (DNA): TGTGCCAGCACCCTAACAGGGTACGGACCGGATACGCAGTATTTT.

This clone was seen more than once but under ten times. The chain links TRBV11-3 to TRBJ2-2; 8 positions match TRBD1. This CDR3 comprises 15 residues. CDR1 is SGHNT and CDR2 is YENEEA in the germline V gene. J gave up 7 bases and V 1 base, and 5 bases lay outside the gene matches. CDR3 sequence reads: CASSLVTGADGELFF. DNA of the CDR3: TGTGCCAGCAGCTTAGTGACAGGGGCGGACGGGGAGCTGTTTTTT.

The chain combines TRBV20-1 with TRBJ1-1, with D possibly being TRBD1 (5 bases). In germline, CDR1 is DFQATT, CDR2 SNEGSKA (reference sequence). This CDR3 is 11 amino acids long. Deletions cut 6 bases from V and 7 bases from J, with 12 bases between. The CDR3 spells CSATGTFEAFF. The CDR3, as DNA: TGCAGTGCCACGGGGACGTTTGAAGCTTTCTTT.

The chain has TRBV2 and TRBJ2-1; 9 positions match TRBD1. The CDR3 extends over 14 amino acids. Per germline, CDR1 SNHLY and CDR2 FYNNEI. The J segment lost 10 bases and the V segment lost 6 bases, leaving 10 bases of the junction unmatched. The CDR3 is CASSPQQGAMEQFF. For the CDR3, the DNA is TGTGCCAGCAGCCCCCAACAGGGGGCCATGGAGCAGTTCTTC.

V gene TRBV27 combines with J gene TRBJ2-5, with D tentatively TRBD2 (5 bases). CDR3 size: 14 residues. Germline V gives CDR1 MNHEY, CDR2 SMNVEV (reference sequence). V lost 4 bases and J lost 2, with 11 bases in between. CDR3: CASSSPGSQETQYF. CDR3 nucleotides: TGTGCCAGCAGTTCCCCGGGATCACAAGAGACCCAGTACTTC.

V is TRBV27 and J is TRBJ2-7; TRBD1 aligns across 8 bases. The CDR3 runs 19 residues. The germline V gene encodes CDR1 MNHEY and CDR2 SMNVEV (reference sequence). V was clipped by 5 bases and J by 6 bases; unmatched bases: 24. The CDR3 sequence is CASSPRDRRFRGGDSEQYF. In DNA, the CDR3 is TGTGCCAGCAGTCCTCGGGACAGGCGATTTCGGGGCGGGGATTCCGAGCAGTACTTC.

This sequence joins TRBV5-4 and TRBJ2-5; 7 nucleotides match TRBD2. This CDR3 contains 15 residues. The V gene's germline CDR1 is SGHNT and CDR2 YYREEE (reference sequence). With 0 bases clipped from V and 4 bases from J, the junction kept 6 bases outside the gene matches. In DNA, the CDR3 is TGTGCCAGCAGCTTGGCCGGGGGGTTTCGAGAGACCCAGTACTTC. This encodes CASSLAGGFRETQYF.

This clone was seen a handful of times. The chain combines TRBV14 with TRBJ2-5; 10 positions match TRBD1. Germline V gene data show CDR1 as SGHDN and CDR2 as FVKESK. The CDR3 sequence is 15 residues long. Trimming took 4 bases from V and 0 from J; bases not matched to a gene: 2. The CDR3 DNA reads as TGTGCCAGCAGCCTGGGACAGGGGTACCAAGAGACCCAGTACTTC. Protein: CASSLGQGYQETQYF.

This rearrangement joins TRBV19 to TRBJ2-1; no clear D. The CDR3 extends over 16 amino acids. V was pared by 2 bases and J by 0 bases, with 11 bases between. The germline V gene encodes CDR1 LNHDA and CDR2 SQIVND (reference sequence). CDR3 DNA: TGTGCCAGTAGTATACCGGCGGCGACCTCCTACAATGAGCAGTTCTTC. This gives the protein CASSIPAATSYNEQFF.

This CDR3 is CASSSLTPYEQYF. CDR3 bases: TGCGCCAGCAGCTCGCTGACCCCCTACGAGCAGTACTTC. The gene calls are TRBV5-1 and TRBJ2-7, with D unclear. CDR3 size: 13 residues. V lost 3 bases, J lost 2 bases, and 9 bases lay in between. Germline V gives CDR1 SGHRS, CDR2 YFSETQ. The complete variable domain, with remaining parts taken from reference TRBV5-1 and TRBJ2-7, reads KAGVTQTPRYLIKTRGQQVTLSCSPISGHRSVSWYQQTPGQGLQFLFEYFSETQRNKGNFPGRFSGRQFSNSRSEMNVSTLELGDSALYLCASSSLTPYEQYFGPGTRLTVT.

This clone was detected only once. V usage is TRBV11-1 and J usage is TRBJ1-6, with unresolved D. V was shortened by 7 bases and J by 4 bases, with 8 bases between the two germline ends. CDR3 length equals 13 residues. Germline V gives CDR1 SGHAT, CDR2 FQDESV (reference sequence). The CDR3 nucleotides read TGTGCCAGCAAGAAACATTATAATTCACCCCTCCACTTT. It specifies CASKKHYNSPLHF.

The chain recombines TRBV28 with TRBJ2-7, with 8 bases lining up with TRBD2. CDR1 MDHEN and CDR2 SYDVKM come from the germline V gene. V lost 3 bases to trimming and J lost 0 bases; unmatched junction nucleotides: 10. The CDR3 contains 17 residues. This chain's CDR3 is CASSFARGGESSYEQYF. The CDR3 DNA follows: TGTGCCAGCAGTTTTGCTCGGGGGGGGGAGAGCTCCTACGAGCAGTACTTC. Full variable domain (outside the CDR3, taken from reference TRBV28 and TRBJ2-7): DVKVTQSSRYLVKRTGEKVFLECVQDMDHENMFWYRQDPGLGLRLIYFSYDVKMKEKGDIPEGYSVSREKKERFSLILESASTNQTSMYLCASSFARGGESSYEQYFGPGTRLTVT.

The chain combines TRBV18 with TRBJ2-5; TRBD1 matches 9 bases. Trimming cost V 4 bases and J 4 bases; bases outside gene matches: 10. This CDR3 is built from 16 residues. In germline, CDR1 is KGHSH, CDR2 LQKENI. Here the CDR3 reads CASSLRPYRGLETQYF. DNA for the CDR3: TGTGCCAGCTCACTCCGACCTTACAGGGGGCTAGAGACCCAGTACTTC.

V and J are TRBV28 and TRBJ1-2, with 8 bases fitting TRBD1. The CDR3 length is 14 residues. The V gene's germline CDR1 is MDHEN and CDR2 SYDVKM. Losses at the gene ends were 8 bases for V and 4 bases for J; bases not matched to a gene: 9. The CDR3 reads CASLVQGGGYGYTF. CDR3 DNA: TGTGCCAGCCTCGTACAGGGGGGAGGCTATGGCTACACCTTC.

V gene TRBV4-1 combines with J gene TRBJ2-7, with 10 bases fitting TRBD2. Losses at the gene ends were 4 bases for V and 0 bases for J; bases not matched to a gene: 6. Germline CDR1 and CDR2: MGHRA and YSYEKL. The CDR3 loop spans 16 amino acids. The CDR3 loop reads CASSRYSGGDSYEQYF. As DNA, the CDR3 is TGCGCCAGCAGCCGGTACAGCGGGGGGGACTCCTACGAGCAGTACTTC.

CDR3 region: CSVRGRGTYEQYF. The CDR3 nucleotides are TGCAGCGTAAGGGGACGGGGGACCTACGAGCAGTACTTC. The rearrangement uses TRBV29-1 and TRBJ2-7, with D perhaps matching TRBD2 (6 bases). Trimming removed 6 bases from V and 2 bases from J, with 14 bases in between. Germline loops: CDR1 SQVTM, CDR2 ANQGSEA. The CDR3 runs to 13 residues.

The chain has TRBV7-8 and TRBJ2-3; 7 nucleotides align to TRBD2. Losses at the gene ends were 1 base for V and 7 bases for J; bases not matched to a gene: 5. CDR1 SGHVS and CDR2 FQNEAQ come from the germline V gene. The CDR3 spans 14 residues. CDR3 sequence reads: CASSLGEGSHTQYF. The DNA of the CDR3 is TGTGCCAGCAGCTTAGGGGAGGGTAGTCATACGCAGTATTTT.

The genes are TRBV19 and TRBJ1-2; D uncertain. Trimming shortened V by 8 bases and J by 4 bases, and 11 bases separated the two germline ends. The CDR3 runs 12 residues. CDR1 is LNHDA and CDR2 is SQIVND in the germline V gene (reference sequence). The CDR3 sequence: CASLTATYGYTF. The CDR3 DNA follows: TGTGCCAGTTTGACGGCTACCTATGGCTACACCTTC.

The chain recombines TRBV9 with TRBJ2-1, with TRBD2 identical over 11 bases. Trimming cost V 7 bases and J 5 bases; bases outside gene matches: 8. The CDR3 is 15 residues long. The germline gives CDR1 SGDLS, CDR2 YYNGEE. The CDR3 bases are TGTGCCAGCGCCAGACTAGCGGGGTCCCACAATGAGCAGTTCTTC. This sequence encodes CASARLAGSHNEQFF.

This sequence joins TRBV23-1 and TRBJ2-7; 8 nucleotides match TRBD1. TRBV23-1 is an ORF; its function is uncertain. This CDR3 has 15 residues. Trimming removed 0 bases from V and 5 bases from J; junction bases left unmatched: 6. CDR3 residues: CASSQSRTGWHEQYF. Written as DNA, the CDR3 is TGCGCCAGCAGTCAATCGCGGACAGGGTGGCACGAGCAGTACTTC.

The V and J genes are TRBV10-3 and TRBJ1-2; no firm D call. The germline CDR1 and CDR2 sequences are ENHRY and SYGVKD. This CDR3 is 13 amino acids long. Deletions cut 1 base from V and 4 bases from J, with 7 bases between. CDR3 sequence (DNA): TGTGCCATCAGTGAGTTGGCAGCCTATGGCTACACCTTC. Its protein is CAISELAAYGYTF.

The chain couples TRBV6-5 to TRBJ2-7, with a weak D call TRBD1 (5 bases). The V gene lost 2 bases and the J gene lost 7 bases, with 15 bases spanning the gap. There are 14 residues in the CDR3. CDR1 and CDR2 (germline): MNHEY, SVGAGI. As DNA, the CDR3 is TGTGCCAGCAGTTACGGGGCAGGGTCATTGGAGCAGTACTTC. Translating it yields CASSYGAGSLEQYF.

The chain employs TRBV5-4 and TRBJ2-5; D may be TRBD1 (5 bases). Germline V lookup: CDR1 SGHNT, CDR2 YYREEE (reference sequence). Trimming removed 4 bases from V and 5 bases from J, with 15 bases in between. This CDR3 has 14 amino acids. The CDR3 protein is CASSPGFMGETQYF. In nucleotides, the CDR3 is TGTGCCAGCAGCCCAGGGTTCATGGGGGAGACCCAGTACTTC.

V usage is TRBV11-3 and J usage is TRBJ1-1; a weak D match, TRBD1 (5 bases). The germline V and J ends were trimmed by 0 bases and 10 bases, with 21 bases remaining between them. The CDR3 length is 16 residues. The V gene's germline CDR1 is SGHNT and CDR2 YENEEA. CDR3 amino acids: CASSLDLVILGGGAFF. The DNA for the CDR3 is TGTGCCAGCAGCTTAGATCTCGTAATCCTGGGTGGGGGAGCTTTCTTT.

The rearrangement links TRBV9 to TRBJ2-7; 7 bases align to TRBD2. This CDR3 is 13 amino acids long. The V gene end was trimmed by 4 bases and the J gene end by 3 bases; junction bases not matched to a gene: 4. Germline CDR1 SGDLS, CDR2 YYNGEE. The CDR3: CASSPGLGYEQYF. Here the CDR3 DNA reads TGTGCCAGCAGCCCAGGACTAGGCTACGAGCAGTACTTC.

The CDR3 loop is CASSVSPNTEAFF. DNA for the CDR3: TGTGCCAGCAGCGTAAGTCCGAACACTGAAGCTTTCTTT. The chain joins TRBV9 to TRBJ1-1; no clear D gene. Trimming cost V 1 base and J 1 base, with 5 bases left between them. This CDR3 is 13 amino acids long. CDR1 and CDR2 (germline): SGDLS, YYNGEE.

This chain links TRBV7-9 with TRBJ1-1; the D gene is possibly TRBD1 (5 bases). The length of the CDR3 is 15 residues. CDR1 is SEHNR, CDR2 FQNEAQ, per germline (reference sequence). Deletions cut 0 bases from V and 1 base from J, with 9 bases between. The CDR3: CASSLAGLGNTEAFF. Written as DNA, the CDR3 is TGTGCCAGCAGCTTAGCGGGACTAGGGAACACTGAAGCTTTCTTT.

The chain combines TRBV10-3 with TRBJ1-1, with D possibly matching TRBD1 (5 bases). The CDR3 consists of 15 residues. Trimming stripped 4 bases from V and 1 base from J, with 13 bases between. Germline assignment: CDR1 ENHRY and CDR2 SYGVKD. The CDR3 DNA follows: TGTGCCATCAGTGGTCCGGGGCGAGAGAACACTGAAGCTTTCTTT. The encoded protein is CAISGPGRENTEAFF.